This T cell receptor beta chain was found in a study of blood T cell repertoires in COVID-19. Under the authors' procedure: Cell counts per sample came from amplifying reference gene primers. Some clones are missing from TCRdb's copy, which holds only in-frame ones; the method was immunoSEQ multiplex PCR. V and J calls and clone size are those listed in that table; D and trimming were worked out from the DNA. The sample shows roughly 240,000 clones, 83% of them seen only once. The germline V gene has CDR1 SEHNR and CDR2 FQNEAQ (reference sequence). Losses at the gene ends were 4 bases for V and 7 bases for J; bases not matched to a gene: 5. The CDR3 spans 13 residues.

The chain employs TRBV7-9 and TRBJ2-7; 9 bases fit TRBD1. The sample consisted of peripheral blood. The receptor was derived from a man aged 55 to 69 who had recovered from COVID-19. The chain's CDR3 is CASSSSTGGEQYF. For the CDR3, the DNA is TGTGCCAGCAGCTCGTCGACAGGGGGAGAGCAGTACTTC. Filled out from reference TRBV7-9 and TRBJ2-7, the complete variable domain reads DTGVSQNPRHKITKRGQNVTFRCDPISEHNRLYWYRQTLGQGPEFLTYFQNEAQLEKSRLLSDRFSAERPKGSFSTLEIQRTEQGDSAMYLCASSSSTGGEQYFGPGTRLTVT.